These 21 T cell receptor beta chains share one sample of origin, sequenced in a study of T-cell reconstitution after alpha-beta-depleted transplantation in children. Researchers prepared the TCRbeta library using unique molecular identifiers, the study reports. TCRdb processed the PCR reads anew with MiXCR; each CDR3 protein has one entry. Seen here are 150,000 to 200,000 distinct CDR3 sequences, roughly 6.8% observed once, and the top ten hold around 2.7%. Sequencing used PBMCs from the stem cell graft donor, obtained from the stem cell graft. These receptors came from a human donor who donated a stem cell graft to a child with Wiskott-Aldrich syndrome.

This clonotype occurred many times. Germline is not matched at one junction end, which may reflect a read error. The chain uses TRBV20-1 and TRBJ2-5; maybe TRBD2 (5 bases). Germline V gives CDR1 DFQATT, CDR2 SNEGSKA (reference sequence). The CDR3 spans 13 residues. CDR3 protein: CSARVGSQETQYF. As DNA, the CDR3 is TGCAGTGCCAGAGTAGGGAGCCAAGAGACCCAGTACTTC.

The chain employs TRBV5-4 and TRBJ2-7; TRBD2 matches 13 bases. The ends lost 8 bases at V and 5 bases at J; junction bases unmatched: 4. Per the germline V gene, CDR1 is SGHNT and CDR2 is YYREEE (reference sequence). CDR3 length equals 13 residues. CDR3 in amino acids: CARGLAGIHEQYF. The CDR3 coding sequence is TGTGCCAGGGGACTAGCGGGAATCCACGAGCAGTACTTC. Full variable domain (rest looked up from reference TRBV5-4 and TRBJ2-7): ETGVTQSPTHLIKTRGQQVTLRCSSQSGHNTVSWYQQALGQGPQFIFQYYREEENGRGNFPPRFSGLQFPNYSSELNVNALELDDSALYLCARGLAGIHEQYFGPGTRLTVT.

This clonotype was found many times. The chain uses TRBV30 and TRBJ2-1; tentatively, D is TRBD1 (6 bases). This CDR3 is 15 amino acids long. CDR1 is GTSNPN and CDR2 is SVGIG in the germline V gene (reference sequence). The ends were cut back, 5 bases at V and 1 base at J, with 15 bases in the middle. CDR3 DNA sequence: TGTGCCTGGGAAGGGGGTATAGGTTCCTACAATGAGCAGTTCTTC. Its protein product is CAWEGGIGSYNEQFF.

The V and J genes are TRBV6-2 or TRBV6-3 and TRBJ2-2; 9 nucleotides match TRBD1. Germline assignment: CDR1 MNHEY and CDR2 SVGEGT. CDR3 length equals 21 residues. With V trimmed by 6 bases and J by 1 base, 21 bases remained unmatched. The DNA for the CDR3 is TGTGCCAGCAGCCCCCCTGAGCGGACAGGGGTCAACTTCGGGAACACCGGGGAGCTGTTTTTT. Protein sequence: CASSPPERTGVNFGNTGELFF.

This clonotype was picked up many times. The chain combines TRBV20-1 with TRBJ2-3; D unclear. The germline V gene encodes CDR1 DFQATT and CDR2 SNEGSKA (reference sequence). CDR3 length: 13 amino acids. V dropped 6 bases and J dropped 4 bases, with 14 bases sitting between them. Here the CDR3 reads CSADFPGADTQYF. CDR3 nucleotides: TGCAGTGCCGACTTTCCCGGTGCAGATACGCAGTATTTT.

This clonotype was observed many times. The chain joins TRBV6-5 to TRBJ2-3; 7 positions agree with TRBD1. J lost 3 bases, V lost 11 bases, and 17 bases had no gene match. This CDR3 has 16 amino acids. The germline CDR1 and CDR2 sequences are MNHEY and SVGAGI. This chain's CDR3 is CAPSPQDRFSTDTQYF. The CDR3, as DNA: TGTGCCCCTAGCCCCCAGGACAGGTTTTCAACAGATACGCAGTATTTT.

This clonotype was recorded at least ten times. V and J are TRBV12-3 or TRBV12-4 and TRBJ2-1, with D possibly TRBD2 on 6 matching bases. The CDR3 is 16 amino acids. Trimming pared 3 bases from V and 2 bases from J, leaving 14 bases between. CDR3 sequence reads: CASSFGSGSPYNEQFF. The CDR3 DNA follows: TGTGCCAGCAGTTTTGGAAGCGGGTCCCCCTACAATGAGCAGTTCTTC.

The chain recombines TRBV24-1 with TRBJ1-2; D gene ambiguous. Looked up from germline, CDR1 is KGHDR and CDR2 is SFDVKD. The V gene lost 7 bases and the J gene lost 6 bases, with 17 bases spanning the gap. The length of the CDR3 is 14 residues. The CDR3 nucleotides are TGTGCCACCAGCCCCACCGACATGAGGAATGGCTACACCTTC. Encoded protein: CATSPTDMRNGYTF.

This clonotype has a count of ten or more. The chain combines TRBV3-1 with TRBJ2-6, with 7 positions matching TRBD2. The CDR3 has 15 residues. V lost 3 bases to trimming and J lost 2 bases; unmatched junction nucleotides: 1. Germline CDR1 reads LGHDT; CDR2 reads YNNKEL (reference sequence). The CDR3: CASSHAGAGANVLTF. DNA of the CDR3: TGTGCCAGCAGCCATGCGGGGGCTGGGGCCAACGTCCTGACTTTC.

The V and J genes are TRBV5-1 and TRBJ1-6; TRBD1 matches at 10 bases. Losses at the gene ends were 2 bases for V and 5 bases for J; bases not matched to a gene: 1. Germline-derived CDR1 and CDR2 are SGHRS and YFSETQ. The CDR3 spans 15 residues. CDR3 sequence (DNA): TGCGCCAGCAGCTTCGACAGGGGGCATAATTCACCCCTCCACTTT. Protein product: CASSFDRGHNSPLHF. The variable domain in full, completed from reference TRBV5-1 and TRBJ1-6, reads KAGVTQTPRYLIKTRGQQVTLSCSPISGHRSVSWYQQTPGQGLQFLFEYFSETQRNKGNFPGRFSGRQFSNSRSEMNVSTLELGDSALYLCASSFDRGHNSPLHFGNGTRLTVT.

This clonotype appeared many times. The CDR3 DNA reads as TGTGCCAGCAGTATCGGGACAGCGAACACCGGGGAGCTGTTTTTT. This gives the protein CASSIGTANTGELFF. The rearrangement links TRBV6-5 to TRBJ2-2; 7 bases are a match to TRBD1. The ends lost 5 bases at V and 0 bases at J; junction bases unmatched: 3. This CDR3 region has 15 residues. The germline gives CDR1 MNHEY, CDR2 SVGAGI.

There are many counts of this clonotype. The DNA of the CDR3 is TGTGCCAGCAGCCGAGCCCTTATAGGAAACACTGAAGCTTTCTTT. This codes for CASSRALIGNTEAFF. The rearrangement links TRBV7-2 to TRBJ1-1, with D uncertain. Trimming pared 5 bases from V and 2 bases from J, leaving 15 bases between. CDR1 is SGHTA, CDR2 FQGNSA, per germline. CDR3 length: 15 residues.

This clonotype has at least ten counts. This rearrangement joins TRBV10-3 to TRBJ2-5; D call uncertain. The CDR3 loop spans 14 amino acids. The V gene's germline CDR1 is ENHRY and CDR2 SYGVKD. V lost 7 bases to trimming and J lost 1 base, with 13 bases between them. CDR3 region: CAINNPESQETQYF. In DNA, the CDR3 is TGTGCCATCAATAACCCCGAGAGCCAAGAGACCCAGTACTTC.

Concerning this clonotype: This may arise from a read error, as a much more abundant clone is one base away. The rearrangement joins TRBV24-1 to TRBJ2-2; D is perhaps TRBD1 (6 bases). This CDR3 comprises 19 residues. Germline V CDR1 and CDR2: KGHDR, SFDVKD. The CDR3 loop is CATSDVKRHRAGRTGELIF. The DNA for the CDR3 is TGTGCCACCAGTGATGTAAAACGACACAGGGCGGGTCGGACCGGGGAGCTGATTTTT.

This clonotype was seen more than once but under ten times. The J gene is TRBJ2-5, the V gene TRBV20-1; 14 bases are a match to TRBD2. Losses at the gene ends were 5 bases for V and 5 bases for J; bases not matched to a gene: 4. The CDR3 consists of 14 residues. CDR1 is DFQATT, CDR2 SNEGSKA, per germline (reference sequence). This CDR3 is CSASGTSGGETQYF. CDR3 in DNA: TGCAGTGCTTCTGGGACTAGCGGGGGTGAGACCCAGTACTTC.

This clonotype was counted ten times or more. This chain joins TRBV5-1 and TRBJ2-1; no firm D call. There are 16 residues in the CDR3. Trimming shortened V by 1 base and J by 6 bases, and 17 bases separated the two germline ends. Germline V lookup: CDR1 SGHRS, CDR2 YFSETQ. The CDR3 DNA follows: TGCGCCAGCAGCTTGTATTCTAGTCGACCAACCAATGAGCAGTTCTTC. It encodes CASSLYSSRPTNEQFF.

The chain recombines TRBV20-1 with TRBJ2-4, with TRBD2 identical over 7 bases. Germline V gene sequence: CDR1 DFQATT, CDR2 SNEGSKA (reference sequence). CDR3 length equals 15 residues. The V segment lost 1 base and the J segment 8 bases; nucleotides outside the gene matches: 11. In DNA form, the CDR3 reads TGCAGTGCTAGAGGACCCCGGGGGGAAAGGGACATTCAGTACTTC. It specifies CSARGPRGERDIQYF.

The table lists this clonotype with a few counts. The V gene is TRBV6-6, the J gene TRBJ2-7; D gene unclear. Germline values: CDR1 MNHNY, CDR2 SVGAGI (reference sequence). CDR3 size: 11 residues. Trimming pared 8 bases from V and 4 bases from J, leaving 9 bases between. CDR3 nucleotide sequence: TGTGCCAGCGGTCAGCATTACGAGCAGTACTTC. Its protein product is CASGQHYEQYF.

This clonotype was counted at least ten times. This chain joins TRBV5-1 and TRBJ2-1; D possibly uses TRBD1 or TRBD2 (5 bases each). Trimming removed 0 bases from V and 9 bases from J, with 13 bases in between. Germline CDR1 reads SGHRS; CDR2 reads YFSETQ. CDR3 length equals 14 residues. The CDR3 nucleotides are TGCGCCAGCAGCTTGGCCCAGGGAGCAGGTGAGCAGTTCTTC. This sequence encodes CASSLAQGAGEQFF.

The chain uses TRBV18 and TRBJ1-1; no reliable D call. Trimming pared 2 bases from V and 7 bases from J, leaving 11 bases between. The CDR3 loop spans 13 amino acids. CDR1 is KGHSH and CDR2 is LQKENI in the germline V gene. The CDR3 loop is CASSPVREGEAFF. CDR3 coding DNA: TGTGCCAGCTCACCAGTGAGGGAGGGTGAAGCTTTCTTT.

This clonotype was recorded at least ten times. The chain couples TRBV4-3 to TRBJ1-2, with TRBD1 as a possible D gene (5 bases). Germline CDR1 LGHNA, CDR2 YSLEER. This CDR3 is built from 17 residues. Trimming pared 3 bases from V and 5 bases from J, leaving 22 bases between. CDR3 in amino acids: CASSQGGHGQLSYGYTF. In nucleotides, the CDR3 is TGCGCCAGCAGCCAGGGCGGACACGGTCAACTCTCTTATGGCTACACCTTC.